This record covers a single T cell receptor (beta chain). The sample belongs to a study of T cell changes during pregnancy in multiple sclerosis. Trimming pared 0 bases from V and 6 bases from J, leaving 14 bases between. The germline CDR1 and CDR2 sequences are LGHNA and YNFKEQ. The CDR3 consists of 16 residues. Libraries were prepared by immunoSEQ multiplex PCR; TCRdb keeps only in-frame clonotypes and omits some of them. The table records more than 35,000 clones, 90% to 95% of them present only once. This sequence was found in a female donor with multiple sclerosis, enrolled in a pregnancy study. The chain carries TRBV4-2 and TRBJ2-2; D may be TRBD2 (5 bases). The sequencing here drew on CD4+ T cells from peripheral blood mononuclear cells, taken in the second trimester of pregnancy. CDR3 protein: CASSQEGGSWAGELFF. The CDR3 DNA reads TGTGCCAGCAGCCAAGAAGGTGGGAGTTGGGCCGGGGAGCTGTTTTTT.